This TCR beta chain is drawn from a study of shared clonotypes between healthy human individuals. CDR1 is SGHNT and CDR2 is YYREEE in the germline V gene (reference sequence). The CDR3 spans 17 residues. With 4 bases clipped from V and 5 bases from J, the junction kept 12 bases outside the gene matches. Generated by immunoSEQ multiplex PCR, the TCRdb table keeps only in-frame clones and is missing some. The table has around 2,000,000 clones, roughly 94% seen once. As defined, naive CD8 cells were CD45RO-negative and positively selected for CCR7, with terminally differentiated effector memory CD45RA+ cells excluded.

The sequencing sample was made of naive CD8+ T cells sorted from blood. The sequence came from a man younger than 30 in good health. V gene TRBV5-4 combines with J gene TRBJ2-2; 9 nucleotides agree with TRBD1. The CDR3 sequence: CASSRQVGQGRTGELFF. The CDR3, as DNA: TGTGCCAGCAGCAGGCAGGTGGGACAGGGTAGGACCGGGGAGCTGTTTTTT. The full variable domain, completed using reference TRBV5-4 and TRBJ2-2, is ETGVTQSPTHLIKTRGQQVTLRCSSQSGHNTVSWYQQALGQGPQFIFQYYREEENGRGNFPPRFSGLQFPNYSSELNVNALELDDSALYLCASSRQVGQGRTGELFFGEGSRLTVL.